Below, 30 T cell receptor beta chains from the same sample are listed, as sequenced in a study of cytomegalovirus exposure and HLA in healthy donors. Vbeta (60) and Jbeta (13) primers were used in the PCR. The table came from immunoSEQ multiplex PCR; TCRdb's copy has only in-frame clones and leaves some out. The sample carries some 130,000 clones, over 60% recorded once. Sequences were obtained from PBMCs. All receptors come from a male donor in good health and CMV-seropositive.

The V and J genes are TRBV2 and TRBJ1-4, with D possibly TRBD1 on 6 matching bases. Germline V gene sequence: CDR1 SNHLY, CDR2 FYNNEI. V lost 8 bases and J lost 1, with 14 bases in between. CDR3 length: 15 amino acids. In DNA form, the CDR3 reads TGTGCCAGCCGACTTCACAGGGAAACTAATGAAAAACTGTTTTTT. Its translation is CASRLHRETNEKLFF. The entire variable domain, with the rest obtained from reference TRBV2 and TRBJ1-4, is as follows: EPEVTQTPSHQVTQMGQEVILRCVPISNHLYFYWYRQILGQKVEFLVSFYNNEISEKSEIFDDQFSVERPDGSNFTLKIRSTKLEDSAMYFCASRLHRETNEKLFFGSGTQLSVL.

This chain joins TRBV5-1 and TRBJ2-7; 8 nucleotides match TRBD2. V was clipped by 2 bases and J by 0 bases; unmatched bases: 4. This CDR3 spans 15 amino acids. Looked up from germline, CDR1 is SGHRS and CDR2 is YFSETQ. The CDR3 is CASSFTSGISYEQYF. The CDR3 bases are TGCGCCAGCAGCTTCACTAGCGGTATCTCCTACGAGCAGTACTTC.

The chain combines TRBV9 with TRBJ2-5; TRBD1 matches 8 bases. The assigned J gene may be wrong: the sequence end matches TRBJ2-7 better. The CDR3 totals 16 residues. Germline assignment: CDR1 SGDLS and CDR2 YYNGEE. The CDR3 is CASSGRQGSDSYEQYF. CDR3 sequence (DNA): TGTGCCAGCAGCGGTCGACAGGGGTCCGATTCCTACGAGCAGTACTTC.

The V and J genes are TRBV29-1 and TRBJ2-2; a possible D gene is TRBD1 (6 bases). The germline CDR1 and CDR2 sequences are SQVTM and ANQGSEA. The CDR3 spans 14 residues. CDR3 DNA sequence: TGCAGTGACTCAAGGGGGTGGAACACCGGGGAGCTGTTTTTT. This encodes CSDSRGWNTGELFF.

The chain links TRBV2 to TRBJ2-7, with 11 bases fitting TRBD2. V gave up 1 base and J gave up 3 bases; unmatched junction bases: 2. Germline loops: CDR1 SNHLY, CDR2 FYNNEI. This CDR3 is built from 15 residues. CDR3 DNA sequence: TGTGCCAGCAGTGAAGGGGGACTAGCGGTCTACGAGCAGTACTTC. It encodes CASSEGGLAVYEQYF. The variable domain in full, completed from reference TRBV2 and TRBJ2-7, reads EPEVTQTPSHQVTQMGQEVILRCVPISNHLYFYWYRQILGQKVEFLVSFYNNEISEKSEIFDDQFSVERPDGSNFTLKIRSTKLEDSAMYFCASSEGGLAVYEQYFGPGTRLTVT.

The V and J genes are TRBV19 and TRBJ2-5; a weak D match, TRBD2 (5 bases). The better agreement between TRBJ2-7 and the DNA end casts doubt on the J call. The CDR3 sequence is 15 residues long. CDR1 is LNHDA, CDR2 SQIVND, per germline (reference sequence). The CDR3 nucleotides are TGTGCCAGTAGTATAATGCCGGGGAACTCCTACGAGCAGTACTTC. This sequence encodes CASSIMPGNSYEQYF.

J is TRBJ2-5 and V is TRBV5-6, with TRBD2 as a possible D gene (5 bases). The CDR3 is 12 amino acids. The V gene lost 4 bases and the J gene lost 13 bases, with 17 bases spanning the gap. Germline values: CDR1 SGHDT, CDR2 YYEEEE. This chain's CDR3 is CASSNNEGEGYF. CDR3 nucleotides: TGTGCCAGCAGCAACAACGAGGGCGAGGGGTACTTC.

This chain connects TRBV5-4 to TRBJ2-7; no clear D gene. CDR1 and CDR2 (germline): SGHNT, YYREEE (reference sequence). V was pared by 3 bases and J by 3 bases, with 4 bases between. The CDR3 runs 11 residues. CDR3 residues: CASSSGYEQYF. CDR3 nucleotide sequence: TGTGCCAGCAGCTCCGGCTACGAGCAGTACTTC.

This clone was observed a few times. The V call is TRBV9, the J call TRBJ2-1; tentative D call: TRBD1 (6 bases). The CDR3 is made up of 15 amino acids. Per germline, CDR1 SGDLS and CDR2 YYNGEE. Trimming removed 3 bases from V and 2 bases from J, with 12 bases in between. The CDR3 DNA reads TGTGCCAGCAGCGCCTCGACAGGACCCTACAATGAGCAGTTCTTC. Its protein product is CASSASTGPYNEQFF.

This chain joins TRBV10-3 and TRBJ1-1; D is possibly TRBD1 (5 bases). The CDR3 covers 14 residues. V lost 10 bases to trimming and J lost 4 bases, with 19 bases between them. CDR1 and CDR2 (germline): ENHRY, SYGVKD. CDR3 DNA: TGTGCCACCACCCCCGGCAGGGAGGGCACTGAAGCTTTCTTT. Its translation: CATTPGREGTEAFF.

J is TRBJ2-3 and V is TRBV11-2; 10 positions match TRBD2. The CDR3 is 15 residues long. Germline V gene sequence: CDR1 SGHAT, CDR2 FQNNGV. The trim removed 3 bases at V and 6 bases at J, leaving 6 bases unmatched. The CDR3 reads CASSLSSGSWDTQYF. DNA of the CDR3: TGTGCCAGCAGCTTGTCTAGCGGGAGTTGGGATACGCAGTATTTT.

The chain uses TRBV2 and TRBJ1-1; perhaps TRBD1 as D (6 bases). The CDR3 totals 16 residues. The germline gives CDR1 SNHLY, CDR2 FYNNEI. The V end lost 7 bases, the J end lost 0 bases, and 18 bases lay between the germline ends. The CDR3 DNA sequence: TGTGCCAGCACCCCCGACCGGGACATCATGAACACTGAAGCTTTCTTT. Protein sequence: CASTPDRDIMNTEAFF.

The count of this clone is one. This chain links TRBV11-2 with TRBJ1-1; 7 bases align to TRBD1. Germline CDR1 reads SGHAT; CDR2 reads FQNNGV. The ends lost 1 base at V and 6 bases at J; junction bases unmatched: 2. CDR3 length: 13 residues. DNA of the CDR3: TGTGCCAGCAGCTTAGGACAGGGTTCTGAAGCTTTCTTT. Translating it yields CASSLGQGSEAFF.

The CDR3 region has the DNA TGTGCCAGCAGACCCCAGGCACAGCTGAACACTGAAGCTTTCTTT. Translating it yields CASRPQAQLNTEAFF. V and J are TRBV6-1 and TRBJ1-1; no reliable D call. Germline V gene sequence: CDR1 MNHNS, CDR2 SASEGT. Trimming shortened V by 6 bases and J by 0 bases, and 14 bases separated the two germline ends. The CDR3 sequence is 15 residues long.

The chain recombines TRBV29-1 with TRBJ2-3; 12 bases are a match to TRBD2. This CDR3 region has 15 residues. Looked up from germline, CDR1 is SQVTM and CDR2 is ANQGSEA. Unmatched junction bases numbered 8, after V lost 7 bases and J lost 3 bases. CDR3 region: CSAGSGTSGTDTQYF. CDR3 nucleotide sequence: TGCAGCGCCGGATCCGGGACTAGCGGGACAGATACGCAGTATTTT.

This clone was found a few times. This rearrangement joins TRBV11-2 to TRBJ1-1; weak D call: TRBD1 (5 bases). The length of the CDR3 is 14 residues. The V and J ends lost 2 bases and 5 bases respectively, with 12 bases between them. Per germline, CDR1 SGHAT and CDR2 FQNNGV. Here the CDR3 DNA reads TGTGCCAGCAGCTTAAGGGGTGTGGGGACTGAAGCTTTCTTT. Encoded protein: CASSLRGVGTEAFF. Filled out from reference TRBV11-2 and TRBJ1-1, the complete variable domain reads EAGVAQSPRYKIIEKRQSVAFWCNPISGHATLYWYQQILGQGPKLLIQFQNNGVVDDSQLPKDRFSAERLKGVDSTLKIQPAKLEDSAVYLCASSLRGVGTEAFFGQGTRLTVV.

The chain is built from TRBV15 and TRBJ1-6; D gene ambiguous. Deletions cut 0 bases from V and 8 bases from J, with 11 bases between. Per the germline V gene, CDR1 is LNHNV and CDR2 is YYDKDF (reference sequence). This CDR3 is 15 amino acids long. The CDR3 protein is CATSRDRGGYSPLHF. The CDR3 DNA is TGTGCCACCAGCAGAGACCGAGGAGGATATTCACCCCTCCACTTT. Based on the CDR3 plus reference TRBV15 and TRBJ1-6, the full variable domain is DAMVIQNPRYQVTQFGKPVTLSCSQTLNHNVMYWYQQKSSQAPKLLFHYYDKDFNNEADTPDNFQSRRPNTSFCFLDIRSPGLGDTAMYLCATSRDRGGYSPLHFGNGTRLTVT.

The V gene is TRBV7-2, the J gene TRBJ1-4, with 8 positions matching TRBD1. The CDR3 extends over 16 amino acids. Germline V gene data show CDR1 as SGHTA and CDR2 as FQGNSA. The J segment lost 12 bases and the V segment lost 1 base, leaving 13 bases of the junction unmatched. The CDR3 is CASSLGRTGQGGELFF. The DNA of the CDR3 is TGTGCCAGCAGCTTAGGCAGGACAGGGCAGGGTGGGGAACTGTTTTTT.

The V and J genes are TRBV7-9 and TRBJ2-3; no clear D gene. V was pared by 5 bases and J by 4 bases, with 7 bases between. In germline, CDR1 is SEHNR, CDR2 FQNEAQ (reference sequence). The CDR3 has 12 amino acids. CDR3 sequence reads: CASSPLADTQYF. CDR3 sequence (DNA): TGTGCCAGCAGCCCGCTAGCAGATACGCAGTATTTT.

V usage is TRBV2 and J usage is TRBJ1-6; 9 bases are a match to TRBD1. Germline trimming cut 6 bases from V and 14 bases from J; bases unmatched to any gene: 14. CDR1 and CDR2 from the germline V gene are SNHLY and FYNNEI. This CDR3 is 15 amino acids long. This CDR3 is CASRLDRGVGRALHF. In DNA, the CDR3 is TGTGCCAGCAGACTCGACAGGGGGGTCGGTCGGGCCCTCCACTTT.

The table lists this clone with a few counts. The chain has TRBV10-3 and TRBJ2-6; D gene unclear. V was clipped by 5 bases and J by 2 bases, with 10 bases between them. Germline V gives CDR1 ENHRY, CDR2 SYGVKD. The CDR3 has 15 residues. DNA for the CDR3: TGTGCCATCAGTTTAAAGTTAGCTGGGGCCAACGTCCTGACTTTC. Protein product: CAISLKLAGANVLTF.

The V and J genes are TRBV5-6 and TRBJ1-6; tentatively, D is TRBD1 (6 bases). V was clipped by 0 bases and J by 8 bases, with 15 bases between them. The V gene's germline CDR1 is SGHDT and CDR2 YYEEEE. The CDR3 totals 16 residues. The CDR3 here is CASSLAAGTSDSPLHF. The CDR3 region has the DNA TGTGCCAGCAGCTTGGCAGCCGGGACAAGCGATTCACCCCTCCACTTT.

This clone came up once. The rearrangement joins TRBV13 to TRBJ2-3, with a weak D call TRBD1 (5 bases). This CDR3 is 15 amino acids long. CDR1 PRHDT and CDR2 FYEKMQ come from the germline V gene (reference sequence). V was trimmed by 2 bases and J by 10 bases, leaving 19 bases between them. DNA for the CDR3: TGTGCCAGCAGCTTAAAGGGGCTTAATCGGATTTCGCAGTATTTT. Its protein product is CASSLKGLNRISQYF.

This chain joins TRBV7-3 and TRBJ2-1; 7 bases are a match to TRBD2. The CDR3 is 15 amino acids. Looked up from germline, CDR1 is SGHTA and CDR2 is FQGTGA. The trim removed 2 bases at V and 4 bases at J, leaving 5 bases unmatched. CDR3 loop: CASSLLAGEYNEQFF. The CDR3 nucleotides are TGTGCCAGCAGCTTATTGGCGGGGGAGTACAATGAGCAGTTCTTC.

This clone was counted once. This chain uses TRBV11-3 with TRBJ2-1, with 13 bases matching TRBD2. The CDR3 loop spans 17 amino acids. Per germline, CDR1 SGHNT and CDR2 YENEEA. V was clipped by 0 bases and J by 6 bases; unmatched bases: 5. CDR3 region: CASSLDRGLAGTNEQFF. For the CDR3, the DNA is TGTGCCAGCAGCTTAGATCGGGGACTAGCGGGAACCAATGAGCAGTTCTTC.

The gene calls are TRBV5-1 and TRBJ2-2, with 14 bases identical to TRBD2. Germline V gene data show CDR1 as SGHRS and CDR2 as YFSETQ. The CDR3 covers 18 residues. Trimming cost V 2 bases and J 4 bases; bases outside gene matches: 7. CDR3 bases: TGCGCCAGCAGCTTCCAGACTAGCGGGGGGGCCCTCACCGGGGAGCTGTTTTTT. It encodes CASSFQTSGGALTGELFF.

This chain links TRBV19 with TRBJ2-6; 7 bases are shared with TRBD1. This CDR3 is 15 amino acids long. V lost 10 bases to trimming and J lost 0 bases; unmatched junction nucleotides: 6. Germline V gene sequence: CDR1 LNHDA, CDR2 SQIVND (reference sequence). In nucleotides, the CDR3 is TGTGCCACCGGGACAGATGACTCTGGGGCCAACGTCCTGACTTTC. This encodes CATGTDDSGANVLTF.

The chain combines TRBV6-5 with TRBJ1-5; TRBD1 matches at 8 bases. This CDR3 has 14 amino acids. The germline gives CDR1 MNHEY, CDR2 SVGAGI. V lost 5 bases, J lost 6 bases, and 6 bases stayed unmatched. The CDR3 sequence is CASSIQGVGQPQHF. CDR3 nucleotide sequence: TGTGCCAGCAGTATACAGGGGGTTGGTCAGCCCCAGCATTTT.

The gene calls are TRBV28 and TRBJ2-5; 8 bases are shared with TRBD1. Germline values: CDR1 MDHEN, CDR2 SYDVKM. This CDR3 contains 15 residues. The V and J ends lost 6 bases and 4 bases, in that order; junction bases with no gene match: 10. The CDR3 loop reads CASSNTGTGGETQYF. In nucleotides, the CDR3 is TGTGCCAGCAGCAATACCGGGACAGGTGGAGAGACCCAGTACTTC.

This clone has only one observation. The J gene is TRBJ1-1, the V gene TRBV12-5; 11 bases are shared with TRBD1. Trimming removed 2 bases from V and 6 bases from J; junction bases left unmatched: 8. The CDR3 totals 16 residues. The germline CDR1 and CDR2 sequences are LGHNT and FRNRAP. CDR3 bases: TGTGCTAGTGGTTTGTTCCTCGGACAGGGGGCGTCTGAAGCTTTCTTT. Translating gives CASGLFLGQGASEAFF.